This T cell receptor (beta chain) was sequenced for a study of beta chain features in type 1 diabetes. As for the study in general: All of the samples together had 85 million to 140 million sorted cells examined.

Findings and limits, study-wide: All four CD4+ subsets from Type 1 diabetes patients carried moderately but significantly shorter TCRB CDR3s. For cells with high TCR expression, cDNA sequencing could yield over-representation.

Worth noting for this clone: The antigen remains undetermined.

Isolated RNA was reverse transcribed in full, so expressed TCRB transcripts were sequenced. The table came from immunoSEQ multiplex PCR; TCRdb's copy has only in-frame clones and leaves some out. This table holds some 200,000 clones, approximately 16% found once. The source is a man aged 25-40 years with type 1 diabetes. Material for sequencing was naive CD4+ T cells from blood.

Written as DNA, the CDR3 is TGTGCCAGCAGTCCATACTTGACCTACTCCTACAATGAGCAGTTCTTC. This translates into CASSPYLTYSYNEQFF. The chain carries TRBV28 and TRBJ2-1; D is unclear. The CDR3 is made up of 16 amino acids. V lost 5 bases and J lost 0, with 14 bases in between. The germline V gene encodes CDR1 MDHEN and CDR2 SYDVKM.